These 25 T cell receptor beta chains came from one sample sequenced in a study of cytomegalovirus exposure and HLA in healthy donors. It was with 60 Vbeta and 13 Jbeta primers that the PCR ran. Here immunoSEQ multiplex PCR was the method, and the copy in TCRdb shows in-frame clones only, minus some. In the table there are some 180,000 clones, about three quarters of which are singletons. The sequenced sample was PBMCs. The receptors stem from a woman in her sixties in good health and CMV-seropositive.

The CDR3 DNA is TGTGCCAGTGCAGGGGGAGGAACTGAAGCTTTCTTT. This encodes CASAGGGTEAFF. This rearrangement joins TRBV19 to TRBJ1-1; TRBD1 agrees at 7 bases. V lost 8 bases to trimming and J lost 5 bases; unmatched junction nucleotides: 5. In germline, CDR1 is LNHDA, CDR2 SQIVND (reference sequence). This CDR3 is built from 12 residues.

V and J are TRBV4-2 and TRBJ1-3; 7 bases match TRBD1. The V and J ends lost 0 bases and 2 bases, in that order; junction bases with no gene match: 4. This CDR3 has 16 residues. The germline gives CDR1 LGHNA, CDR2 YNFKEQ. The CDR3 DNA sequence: TGTGCCAGCAGCCAAGATCCCGGACAGGCTGGAAACACCATATATTTT. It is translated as CASSQDPGQAGNTIYF.

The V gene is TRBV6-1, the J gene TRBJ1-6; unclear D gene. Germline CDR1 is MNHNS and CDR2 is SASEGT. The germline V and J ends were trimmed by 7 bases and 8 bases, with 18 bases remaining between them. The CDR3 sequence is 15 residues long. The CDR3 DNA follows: TGTGCCAGCAAATCGTCGGGGTTTGAGTATTCACCCCTCCACTTT. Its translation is CASKSSGFEYSPLHF.

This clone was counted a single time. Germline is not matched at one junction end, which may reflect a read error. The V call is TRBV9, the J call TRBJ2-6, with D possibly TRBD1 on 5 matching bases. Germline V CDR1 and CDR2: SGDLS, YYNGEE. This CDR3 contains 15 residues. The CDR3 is CASSVAASGANGLTF. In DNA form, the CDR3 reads TGTGCCAGCAGCGTAGCGGCCTCTGGGGCCAACGGCCTGACTTTC.

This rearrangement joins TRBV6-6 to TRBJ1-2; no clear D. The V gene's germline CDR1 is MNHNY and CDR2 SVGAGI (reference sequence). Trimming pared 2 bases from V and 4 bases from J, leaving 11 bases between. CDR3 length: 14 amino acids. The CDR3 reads CASSYDEAFYGYTF. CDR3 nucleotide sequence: TGTGCCAGCAGTTACGACGAAGCGTTCTATGGCTACACCTTC.

For the CDR3, the DNA is TGTGCCAGCACCTATCGAAACAGGGAAGGTGTCAAAAACATTCAGTACTTC. Residues: CASTYRNREGVKNIQYF. J is TRBJ2-4 and V is TRBV4-2, with D maybe TRBD1 (6 bases). Per germline, CDR1 LGHNA and CDR2 YNFKEQ. This CDR3 has 17 residues. Between the trimmed V and J ends, which lost 7 bases and 3 bases, there was a span of 22 bases.

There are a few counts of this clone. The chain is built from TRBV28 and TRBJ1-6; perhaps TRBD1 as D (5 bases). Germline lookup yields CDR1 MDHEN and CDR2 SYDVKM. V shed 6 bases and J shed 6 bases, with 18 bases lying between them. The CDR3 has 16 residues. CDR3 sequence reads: CASSSTPGGFNSPLHF. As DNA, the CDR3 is TGTGCCAGCAGCTCCACCCCGGGGGGATTTAATTCACCCCTCCACTTT.

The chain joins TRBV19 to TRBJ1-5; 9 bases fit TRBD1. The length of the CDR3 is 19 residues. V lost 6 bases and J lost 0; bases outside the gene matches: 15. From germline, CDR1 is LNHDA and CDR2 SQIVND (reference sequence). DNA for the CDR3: TGTGCCAGTAGCCACGACAGGGGGTCGACGATTGATAGCAATCAGCCCCAGCATTTT. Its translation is CASSHDRGSTIDSNQPQHF.

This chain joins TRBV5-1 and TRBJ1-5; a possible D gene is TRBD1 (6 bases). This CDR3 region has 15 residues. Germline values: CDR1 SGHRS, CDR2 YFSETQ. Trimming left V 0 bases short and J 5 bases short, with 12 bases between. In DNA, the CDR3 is TGCGCCAGCAGCTTGGGGACAGCATCTTATCAGCCCCAGCATTTT. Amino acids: CASSLGTASYQPQHF.

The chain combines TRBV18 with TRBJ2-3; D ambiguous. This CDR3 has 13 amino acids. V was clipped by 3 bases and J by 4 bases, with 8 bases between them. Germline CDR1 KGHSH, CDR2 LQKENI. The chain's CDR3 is CASSPLSADTQYF. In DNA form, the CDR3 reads TGTGCCAGCTCACCTTTGAGCGCAGATACGCAGTATTTT.

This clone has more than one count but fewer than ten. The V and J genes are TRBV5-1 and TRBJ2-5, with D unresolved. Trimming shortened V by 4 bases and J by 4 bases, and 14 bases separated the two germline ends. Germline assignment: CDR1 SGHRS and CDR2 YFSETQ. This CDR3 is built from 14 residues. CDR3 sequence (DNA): TGCGCCAGCAGCCCCTGGAGACTGGGAGAGACCCAGTACTTC. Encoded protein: CASSPWRLGETQYF.

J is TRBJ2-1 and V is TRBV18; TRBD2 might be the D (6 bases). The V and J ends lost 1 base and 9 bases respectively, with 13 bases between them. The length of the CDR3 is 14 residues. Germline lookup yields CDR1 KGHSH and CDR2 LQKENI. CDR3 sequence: CASSPRQQEGEQFF. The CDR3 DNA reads TGTGCCAGCTCACCACGTCAGCAGGAGGGTGAGCAGTTCTTC.

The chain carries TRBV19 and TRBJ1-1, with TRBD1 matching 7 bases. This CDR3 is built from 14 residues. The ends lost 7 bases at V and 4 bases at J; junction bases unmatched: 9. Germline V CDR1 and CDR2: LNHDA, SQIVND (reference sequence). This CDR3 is CASKYRGEATEAFF. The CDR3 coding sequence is TGTGCCAGTAAATACAGGGGAGAGGCCACTGAAGCTTTCTTT. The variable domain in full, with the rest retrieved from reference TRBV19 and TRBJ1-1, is DGGITQSPKYLFRKEGQNVTLSCEQNLNHDAMYWYRQDPGQGLRLIYYSQIVNDFQKGDIAEGYSVSREKKESFPLTVTSAQKNPTAFYLCASKYRGEATEAFFGQGTRLTVV.

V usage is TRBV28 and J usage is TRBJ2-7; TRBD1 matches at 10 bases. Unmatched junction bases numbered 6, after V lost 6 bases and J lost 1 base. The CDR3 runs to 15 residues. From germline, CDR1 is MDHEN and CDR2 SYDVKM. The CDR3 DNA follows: TGTGCCAGCAGCCCGGGACAGGGGAGGTCCTACGAGCAGTACTTC. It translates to CASSPGQGRSYEQYF.

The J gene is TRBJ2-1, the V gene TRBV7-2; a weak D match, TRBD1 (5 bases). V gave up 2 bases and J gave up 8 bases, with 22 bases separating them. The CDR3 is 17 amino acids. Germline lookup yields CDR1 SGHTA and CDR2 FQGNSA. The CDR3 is CASSLRVDTLGVDEQFF. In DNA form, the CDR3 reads TGTGCCAGCAGCTTAAGAGTGGACACCCTGGGTGTTGATGAGCAGTTCTTC.

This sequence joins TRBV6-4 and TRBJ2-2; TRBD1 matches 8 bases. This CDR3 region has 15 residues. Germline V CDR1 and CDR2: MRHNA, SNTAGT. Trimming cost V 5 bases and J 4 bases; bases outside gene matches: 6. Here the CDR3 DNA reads TGTGCCAGCAGTCCTCAGGGGGCAGGCACCGGGGAGCTGTTTTTT. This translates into CASSPQGAGTGELFF.

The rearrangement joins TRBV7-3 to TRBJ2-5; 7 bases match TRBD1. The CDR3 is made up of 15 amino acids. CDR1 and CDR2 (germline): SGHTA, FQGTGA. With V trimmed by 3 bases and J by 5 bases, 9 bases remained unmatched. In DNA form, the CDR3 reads TGTGCCAGCAGCTTGGGCGGACAGGCTCGGGAGACCCAGTACTTC. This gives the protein CASSLGGQARETQYF.

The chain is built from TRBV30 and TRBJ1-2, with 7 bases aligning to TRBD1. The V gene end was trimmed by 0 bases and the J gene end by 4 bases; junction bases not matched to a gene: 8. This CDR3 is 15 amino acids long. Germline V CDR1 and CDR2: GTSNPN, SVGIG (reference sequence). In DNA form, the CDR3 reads TGTGCCTGGAGTGTACAGGGGAGGCTAGGCTATGGCTACACCTTC. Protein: CAWSVQGRLGYGYTF.

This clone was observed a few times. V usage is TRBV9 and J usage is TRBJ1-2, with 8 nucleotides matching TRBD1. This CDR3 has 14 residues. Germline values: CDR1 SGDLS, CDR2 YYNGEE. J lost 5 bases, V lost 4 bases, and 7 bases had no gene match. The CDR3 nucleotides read TGTGCCAGCAGCCAGGGGGCGGCTGATTATGGCTACACCTTC. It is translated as CASSQGAADYGYTF.

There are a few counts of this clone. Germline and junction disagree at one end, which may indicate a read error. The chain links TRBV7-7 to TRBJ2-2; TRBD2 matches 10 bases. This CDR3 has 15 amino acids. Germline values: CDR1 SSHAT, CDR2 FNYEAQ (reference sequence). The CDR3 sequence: CASSASGSLTGELFF. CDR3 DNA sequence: TGTGCTAGCAGCGCTAGCGGGAGCTTGACCGGGGAGCTGTTTTTT.

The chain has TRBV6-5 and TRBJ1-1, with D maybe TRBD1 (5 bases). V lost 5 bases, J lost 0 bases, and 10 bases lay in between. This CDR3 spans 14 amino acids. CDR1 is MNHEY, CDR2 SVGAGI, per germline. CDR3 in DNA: TGTGCCAGCAGTACGGGACTGATGAACACTGAAGCTTTCTTT. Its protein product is CASSTGLMNTEAFF.

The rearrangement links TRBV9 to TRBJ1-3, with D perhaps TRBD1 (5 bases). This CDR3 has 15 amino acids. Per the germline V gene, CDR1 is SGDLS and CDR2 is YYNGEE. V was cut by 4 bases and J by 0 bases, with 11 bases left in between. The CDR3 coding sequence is TGTGCCAGCAGCCCCACCGGGGGCTCTGGAAACACCATATATTTT. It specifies CASSPTGGSGNTIYF.

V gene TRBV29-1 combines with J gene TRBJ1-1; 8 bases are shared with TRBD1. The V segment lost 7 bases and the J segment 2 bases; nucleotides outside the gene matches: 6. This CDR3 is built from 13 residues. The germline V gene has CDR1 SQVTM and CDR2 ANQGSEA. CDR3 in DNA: TGCAGCGGCCAACAGGGGGTAAACACTGAAGCTTTCTTT. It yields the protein CSGQQGVNTEAFF.

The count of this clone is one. The chain's CDR3 is CASSQGTSLVSYEQYF. CDR3 DNA sequence: TGTGCCAGCAGCCAAGGGACTAGCCTTGTCTCCTACGAGCAGTACTTC. The chain has TRBV4-2 and TRBJ2-7, with TRBD2 matching over 8 bases. Germline trimming cut 1 base from V and 0 bases from J; bases unmatched to any gene: 5. The germline V gene encodes CDR1 LGHNA and CDR2 YNFKEQ. This CDR3 contains 16 residues.

CDR3 in amino acids: CAWRLPGFGQPQHF. CDR3 coding DNA: TGTGCCTGGAGACTCCCAGGGTTTGGGCAGCCCCAGCATTTT. This chain uses TRBV30 with TRBJ1-5; D is perhaps TRBD1 (5 bases). CDR1 is GTSNPN, CDR2 SVGIG, per germline (reference sequence). The CDR3 contains 14 residues. Trimming removed 3 bases from V and 7 bases from J, with 16 bases in between.